These 10 T cell receptor beta chains share one sample of origin, sequenced in a study of blood T cell repertoires in COVID-19. Generated by immunoSEQ multiplex PCR, the TCRdb table keeps only in-frame clones and is missing some. Among a few hundred thousand clones listed, about 90% were seen once. Sequencing was performed on PBMCs or T cells enriched from blood (not recorded which). Every receptor here comes from a woman younger than 30 with acute COVID-19.

This chain links TRBV4-1 with TRBJ2-2; 9 bases are a match to TRBD2. V was pared by 4 bases and J by 7 bases, with 16 bases of the junction left unmatched. CDR3 size: 18 residues. Germline CDR1 and CDR2: MGHRA and YSYEKL. The CDR3 nucleotides are TGCGCCAGCAGCCCCGGACTAGCGCAGACAGGTCCCGGCGGGGAGCTGTTTTTT. It encodes CASSPGLAQTGPGGELFF.

The chain carries TRBV10-1 and TRBJ1-1; D uncertain. Germline V CDR1 and CDR2: WNHNN, SYGVQD (reference sequence). V shed 6 bases and J shed 8 bases, with 16 bases lying between them. The CDR3 contains 13 residues. CDR3 in DNA: TGCGCCAGCAGCACAAGTACGGGATTCGAAGCTTTCTTT. It yields the protein CASSTSTGFEAFF.

The chain combines TRBV7-3 with TRBJ2-3, with a weak D call TRBD2 (6 bases). The CDR3 is made up of 15 amino acids. Germline values: CDR1 SGHTA, CDR2 FQGTGA. The ends were cut back, 1 base at V and 2 bases at J, with 10 bases in the middle. This chain's CDR3 is CASSLSPGVTDTQYF. The CDR3 region has the DNA TGTGCCAGCAGCTTAAGCCCGGGGGTCACAGATACGCAGTATTTT.

This clone turned up a few times. This chain uses TRBV9 with TRBJ2-1; 8 nucleotides align to TRBD2. The CDR3 loop spans 15 amino acids. Germline V gives CDR1 SGDLS, CDR2 YYNGEE. V trimming: 2 bases; J trimming: 2 bases; junction bases outside the gene matches: 3. CDR3 nucleotides: TGTGCCAGCAGCGTCGAACTAGCGGCCTACAATGAGCAGTTCTTC. Encoded protein: CASSVELAAYNEQFF.

The V gene is TRBV28, the J gene TRBJ1-1, with D maybe TRBD1 (6 bases). V was clipped by 5 bases and J by 4 bases, with 11 bases between them. Germline V gives CDR1 MDHEN, CDR2 SYDVKM. CDR3 length equals 13 residues. CDR3 in amino acids: CASSVQGSTEAFF. Here the CDR3 DNA reads TGTGCCAGCAGTGTACAGGGTAGCACTGAAGCTTTCTTT.

This sequence joins TRBV11-3 and TRBJ2-1; 14 bases line up with TRBD2. V lost 5 bases, J lost 8 bases, and 11 bases stayed unmatched. The CDR3 spans 17 residues. Germline CDR1 reads SGHNT; CDR2 reads YENEEA. The CDR3 loop is CASSPWPGLAGDDEQFF. The CDR3 bases are TGTGCCAGCAGCCCATGGCCGGGACTAGCGGGAGACGATGAGCAGTTCTTC.

The V call is TRBV15, the J call TRBJ2-7, with TRBD1 matching over 12 bases. V lost 0 bases to trimming and J lost 5 bases; unmatched junction nucleotides: 5. The CDR3 contains 16 residues. The germline V gene encodes CDR1 LNHNV and CDR2 YYDKDF (reference sequence). The CDR3 DNA reads as TGTGCCACCAGCAGAGACACCGGGACAGGGGGCCACGAGCAGTACTTC. Its protein product is CATSRDTGTGGHEQYF.

The chain is built from TRBV27 and TRBJ2-6; D call uncertain. V was shortened by 6 bases and J by 0 bases, with 12 bases between the two germline ends. This CDR3 spans 16 amino acids. Per germline, CDR1 MNHEY and CDR2 SMNVEV (reference sequence). Written as DNA, the CDR3 is TGTGCCAGCAGCCCCGTAACAGCCTCTGGGGCCAACGTCCTGACTTTC. This gives the protein CASSPVTASGANVLTF.

The chain is built from TRBV24-1 and TRBJ1-2; 10 nucleotides agree with TRBD1. This CDR3 spans 13 amino acids. V lost 6 bases, J lost 8 bases, and 5 bases stayed unmatched. Germline values: CDR1 KGHDR, CDR2 SFDVKD. This CDR3 is CATSPGQGRGYTF. The CDR3 DNA is TGTGCCACCAGTCCGGGACAGGGGAGAGGCTACACCTTC.

The chain has TRBV28 and TRBJ1-5, with 8 bases aligning to TRBD1. V was pared by 4 bases and J by 11 bases, with 13 bases of the junction left unmatched. In germline, CDR1 is MDHEN, CDR2 SYDVKM. The CDR3 contains 15 residues. DNA for the CDR3: TGTGCCAGCAGTTCCTCCTACGGGACAGGAAAGGCCCAGCATTTT. Its protein product is CASSSSYGTGKAQHF.